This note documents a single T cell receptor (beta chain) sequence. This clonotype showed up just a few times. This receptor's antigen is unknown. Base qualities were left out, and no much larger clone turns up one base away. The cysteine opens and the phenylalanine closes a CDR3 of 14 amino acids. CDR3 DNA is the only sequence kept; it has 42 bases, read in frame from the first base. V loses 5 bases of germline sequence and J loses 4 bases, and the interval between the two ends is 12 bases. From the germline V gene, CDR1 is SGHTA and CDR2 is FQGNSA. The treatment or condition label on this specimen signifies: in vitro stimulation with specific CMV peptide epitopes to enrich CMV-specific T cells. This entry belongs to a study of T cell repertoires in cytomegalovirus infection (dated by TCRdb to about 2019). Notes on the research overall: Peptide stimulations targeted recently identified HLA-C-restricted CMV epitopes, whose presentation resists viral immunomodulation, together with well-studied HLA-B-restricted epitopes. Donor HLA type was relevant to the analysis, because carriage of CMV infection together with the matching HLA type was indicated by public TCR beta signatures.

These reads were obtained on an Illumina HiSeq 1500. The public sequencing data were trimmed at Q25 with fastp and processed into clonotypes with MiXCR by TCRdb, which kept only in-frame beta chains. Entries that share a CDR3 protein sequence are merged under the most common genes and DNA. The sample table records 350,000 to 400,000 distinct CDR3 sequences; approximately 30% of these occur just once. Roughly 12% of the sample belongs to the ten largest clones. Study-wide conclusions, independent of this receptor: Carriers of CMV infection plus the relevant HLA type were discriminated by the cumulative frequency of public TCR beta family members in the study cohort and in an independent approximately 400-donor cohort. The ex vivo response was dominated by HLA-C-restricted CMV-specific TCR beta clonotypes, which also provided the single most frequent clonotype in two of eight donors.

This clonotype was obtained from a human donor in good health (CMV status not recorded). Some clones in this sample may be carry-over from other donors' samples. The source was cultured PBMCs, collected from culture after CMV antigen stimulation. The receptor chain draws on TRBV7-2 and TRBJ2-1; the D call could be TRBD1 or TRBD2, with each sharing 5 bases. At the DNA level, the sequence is TGTGCCAGCAGCGCCCGGGACCCGTACAATGAGCAGTTCTTC. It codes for CASSARDPYNEQFF.